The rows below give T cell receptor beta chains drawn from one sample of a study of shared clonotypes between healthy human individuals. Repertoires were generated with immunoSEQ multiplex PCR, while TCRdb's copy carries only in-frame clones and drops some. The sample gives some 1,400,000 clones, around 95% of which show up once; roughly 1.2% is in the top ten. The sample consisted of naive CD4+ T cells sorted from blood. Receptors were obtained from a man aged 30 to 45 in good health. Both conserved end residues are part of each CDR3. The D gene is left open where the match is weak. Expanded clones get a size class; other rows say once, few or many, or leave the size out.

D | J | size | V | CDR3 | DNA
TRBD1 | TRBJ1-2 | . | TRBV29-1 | CSVTGQGGNYGYTF | TGCAGCGTGACCGGACAGGGAGGAAACTATGGCTACACCTTC
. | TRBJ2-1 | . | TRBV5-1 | CASSRAQGEGEQFF | TGCGCCAGCAGCCGGGCACAGGGGGAGGGTGAGCAGTTCTTC
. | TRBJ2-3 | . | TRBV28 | CASKKAVSTDTQYF | TGTGCCAGCAAGAAAGCGGTTAGCACAGATACGCAGTATTTT
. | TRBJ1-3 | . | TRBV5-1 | CASHPGTSGNTIYF | TGCGCCAGCCACCCCGGGACCTCTGGAAACACCATATATTTT
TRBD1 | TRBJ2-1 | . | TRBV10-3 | CAIGTGVSGQFF | TGTGCCATTGGGACAGGGGTTTCTGGGCAGTTCTTC
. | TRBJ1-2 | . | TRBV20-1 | CSARGGGGYTF | TGCAGTGCTAGAGGGGGTGGAGGCTACACCTTC
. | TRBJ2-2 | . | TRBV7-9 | CASSLAGTKNTGELFF | TGTGCCAGCAGCCTTGCCGGGACCAAGAACACCGGGGAGCTGTTTTTT
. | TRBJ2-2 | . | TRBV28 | CASSPGGNTGELFF | TGTGCCAGCAGCCCCGGGGGGAACACCGGGGAGCTGTTTTTT
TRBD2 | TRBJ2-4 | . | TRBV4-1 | CASSQDLASGREGNIQYF | TGCGCCAGCAGCCAAGATTTGGCTAGCGGGAGGGAGGGAAACATTCAGTACTTC
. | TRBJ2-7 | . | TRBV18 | CASSPSSRSQYF | TGTGCCAGCTCACCATCATCTAGAAGTCAGTACTTC
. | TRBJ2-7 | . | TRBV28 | CASSFLDGSREQYF | TGTGCCAGCAGTTTTTTAGACGGATCTCGTGAGCAGTACTTC
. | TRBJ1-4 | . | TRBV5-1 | CASSLGSGSNEKLFF | TGCGCCAGCAGCTTGGGCTCTGGATCTAATGAAAAACTGTTTTTT
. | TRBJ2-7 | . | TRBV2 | CASSEVRVSSYEQYF | TGTGCCAGCAGTGAAGTTCGAGTCAGCTCCTACGAGCAGTACTTC
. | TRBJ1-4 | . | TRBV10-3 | CAISERRGVTNEKLFF | TGTGCCATCAGTGAGAGAAGAGGGGTCACTAATGAAAAACTGTTTTTT
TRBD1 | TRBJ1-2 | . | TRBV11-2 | CASSLGDAGQALWGYGYTF | TGTGCCAGCAGCCTAGGAGATGCGGGACAGGCCTTATGGGGCTATGGCTACACCTTC
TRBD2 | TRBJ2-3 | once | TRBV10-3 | CAISESGRAPDTQYF | TGTGCCATCAGCGAAAGCGGGAGGGCCCCAGATACGCAGTATTTT
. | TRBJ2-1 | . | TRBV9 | CASSLTTANNEQFF | TGTGCCAGCAGCCTTACGACGGCCAACAATGAGCAGTTCTTC
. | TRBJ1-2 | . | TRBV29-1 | CSVELGRLRGYTF | TGCAGCGTTGAATTGGGGCGCCTACGTGGCTACACCTTC
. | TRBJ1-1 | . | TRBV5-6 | CASSYDTDGTEAFF | TGTGCCAGCAGCTACGACACTGACGGCACTGAAGCTTTCTTT
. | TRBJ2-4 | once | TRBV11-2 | CASSLDKIAKNIQYF | TGTGCCAGCAGCTTAGATAAAATAGCCAAAAACATTCAGTACTTC
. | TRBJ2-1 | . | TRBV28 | CASIAADSYNEQFF | TGTGCCAGCATTGCGGCGGACTCCTACAATGAGCAGTTCTTC
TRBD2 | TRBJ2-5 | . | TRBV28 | CASILAGERTGAQYF | TGTGCCAGCATCTTAGCGGGAGAGCGAACTGGGGCCCAGTACTTC
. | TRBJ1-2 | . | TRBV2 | CASSKDSEDGYTF | TGTGCCAGCAGTAAGGACAGTGAGGATGGCTACACCTTC
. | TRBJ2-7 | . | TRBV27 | CASSLVAAGFGEQYF | TGTGCCAGCAGTTTAGTTGCGGCCGGTTTTGGTGAGCAGTACTTC
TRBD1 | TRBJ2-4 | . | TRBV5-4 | CASSLSGTGKNIQYF | TGTGCCAGCAGCTTGTCCGGGACAGGTAAAAACATTCAGTACTTC
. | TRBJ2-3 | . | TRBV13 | CASSLGASSTDTQYF | TGTGCCAGCAGCTTAGGGGCATCATCCACAGATACGCAGTATTTT
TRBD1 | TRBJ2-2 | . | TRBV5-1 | CASSRDSNTGELFF | TGCGCCAGCAGCCGGGACAGTAACACCGGGGAGCTGTTTTTT
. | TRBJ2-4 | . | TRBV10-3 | CAISESAGRGSGKNIQYF | TGTGCCATCAGTGAGTCGGCCGGGAGAGGTTCTGGCAAAAACATTCAGTACTTC
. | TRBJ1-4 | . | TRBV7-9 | CASSFRGLRKLFF | TGTGCCAGCAGCTTTCGAGGGTTACGGAAACTGTTTTTT
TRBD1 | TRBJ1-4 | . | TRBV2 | CASSEEGASEKLFF | TGTGCCAGCAGTGAAGAGGGGGCGAGTGAAAAACTGTTTTTT
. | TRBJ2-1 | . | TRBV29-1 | CSGGRDSEQFF | TGCAGTGGGGGGCGGGATAGTGAGCAGTTCTTC
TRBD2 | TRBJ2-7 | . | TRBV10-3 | CAISDISLAGAYEQYF | TGTGCCATCAGTGATATATCACTAGCGGGGGCCTACGAGCAGTACTTC